The clone carrying this TCR beta chain is a singleton in its sample. Its antigen is undetermined. The record originates from a study of long-term antiretroviral therapy in people with HIV. Version v3.0 of the immunoSEQ assay was performed at survey level. Sequencing targeted about 40,000-50,000 T-cell genomes per sample. TCRdb keeps only in-frame clones here, not all; method: immunoSEQ multiplex PCR. The table records over 25,000 clones, 88% of them present only once. Germline V gene data show CDR1 as SGHDT and CDR2 as YYEEEE. The CDR3 runs 15 residues. V was clipped by 2 bases and J by 4 bases; unmatched bases: 4. Study-level findings and limits: Before ART, certain clones expanded, and these dominated the repertoire at all time points. Among HIV repertoires, CDR3 length ranges were narrower than those of controls. There were no data on ART adherence, viral resistance or therapy changes, a gap that limits inferences about post-ART repertoire changes.

The source was unsorted PBMCs, collected 0.5 years after starting antiretroviral therapy. The TCR sequence derives from a woman aged 18-29 years with HIV. The rearrangement joins TRBV5-6 to TRBJ1-1; 11 bases align to TRBD1. CDR3 nucleotide sequence: TGTGCCAGCAGCTTCGGGACAGGGGGGTTCACTGAAGCTTTCTTT. Translated: CASSFGTGGFTEAFF.